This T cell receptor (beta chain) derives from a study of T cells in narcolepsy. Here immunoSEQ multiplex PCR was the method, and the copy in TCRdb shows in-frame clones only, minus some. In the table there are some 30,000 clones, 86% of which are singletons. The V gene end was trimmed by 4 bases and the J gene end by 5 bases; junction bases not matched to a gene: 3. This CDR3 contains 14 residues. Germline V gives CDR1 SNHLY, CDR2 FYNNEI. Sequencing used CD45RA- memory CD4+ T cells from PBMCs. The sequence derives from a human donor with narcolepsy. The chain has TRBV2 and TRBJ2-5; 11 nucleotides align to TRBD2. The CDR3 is CASSALAGVETQYF. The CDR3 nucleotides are TGTGCCAGCAGTGCACTAGCGGGGGTGGAGACCCAGTACTTC. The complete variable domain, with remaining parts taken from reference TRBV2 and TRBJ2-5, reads EPEVTQTPSHQVTQMGQEVILRCVPISNHLYFYWYRQILGQKVEFLVSFYNNEISEKSEIFDDQFSVERPDGSNFTLKIRSTKLEDSAMYFCASSALAGVETQYFGPGTRLLVL.